This T cell receptor (beta chain) was sequenced during a study of blood T cell repertoires in COVID-19. V was pared by 4 bases and J by 1 base, with 20 bases between. The CDR3 loop spans 18 amino acids. Germline CDR1 reads LNHNV; CDR2 reads YYDKDF (reference sequence). Judged by abundance, this clone is medium-sized. TCRdb's copy holds only in-frame clones and misses some; the assay was immunoSEQ multiplex PCR. The data hold 180,000 or so clones, with roughly 79% observed a single time. Input material: peripheral blood. The origin of this receptor is a woman between 40 and 50 years old with COVID-19, enrolled during active disease. The V and J genes are TRBV15 and TRBJ2-4, with D unclear. This CDR3 reads CATSTELAGEVAKNIQYF. In DNA, the CDR3 is TGTGCCACCAGCACGGAGTTAGCCGGCGAAGTCGCCAAAAACATTCAGTACTTC.